This T cell receptor beta chain was sequenced during a study of T cell changes during pregnancy in multiple sclerosis. Method: immunoSEQ multiplex PCR; TCRdb's copy keeps in-frame clones and lacks some. The sample carries roughly 90,000 clones, 75% to 95% recorded once. Germline V gene lookup returns CDR1 SEHNR and CDR2 FQNEAQ (reference sequence). Trimming shortened V by 5 bases and J by 2 bases, and 15 bases separated the two germline ends. The CDR3 covers 15 residues. The origin of this receptor is a female donor in good health, enrolled as a control in a pregnancy study. This chain joins TRBV7-9 and TRBJ2-5, with a weak D call TRBD1 (6 bases). The sequences come from peripheral blood, collected in the first trimester of pregnancy. CDR3 sequence reads: CASSPGQSRQETQYF. CDR3 nucleotides: TGTGCCAGCAGCCCCGGACAGTCTCGGCAAGAGACCCAGTACTTC.